These 18 T cell receptor beta chains share one sample of origin, sequenced in a study of OX40 agonist ivuxolimab in advanced cancers. Libraries were built with the immunoSEQ multiplex PCR assay. TCRdb retrieved this table from immuneACCESS and kept in-frame rearrangements only. Not all clones are present; in checked studies, unresolved V genes account for under half, and no reason is known for the remainder. The sample table contains 60,000 to 90,000 clones; only one count was recorded for around 90% of them. Together, the top ten hold 0.3% to 0.4% of the sample. Specimen: CD4+ or CD8+ T cells sorted from blood, collected in a trial of the OX40 agonist ivuxolimab. Receptors originate from an adult with an advanced solid tumor such as melanoma, head and neck, liver or kidney cancer.

The J gene is TRBJ2-7, the V gene TRBV11-3, with D tentatively TRBD2 (6 bases). The CDR3 covers 15 residues. CDR1 and CDR2 from the germline V gene are SGHNT and YENEEA. Trimming pared 5 bases from V and 3 bases from J, leaving 17 bases between. The CDR3 DNA reads as TGTGCCAGCAGCCGGAGTCAAGCGGGTCTCTACGAGCAGTACTTC. Translation gives CASSRSQAGLYEQYF.

This rearrangement joins TRBV5-8 to TRBJ1-2; the match to TRBD1 covers 9 bases. Germline CDR1 SGHTS, CDR2 YDEGEE. J was trimmed by 5 bases and V by 4 bases; bases with no gene match: 9. The CDR3 runs to 15 residues. In DNA, the CDR3 is TGTGCCAGCAGCCAACCTGGGACAGGGAAATATGGCTACACCTTC. It codes for CASSQPGTGKYGYTF.

The J gene is TRBJ2-3, the V gene TRBV7-9, with TRBD1 matching over 9 bases. V lost 5 bases and J lost 1; bases outside the gene matches: 4. This CDR3 has 15 residues. Germline values: CDR1 SEHNR, CDR2 FQNEAQ (reference sequence). This CDR3 reads CASSPRTGGTDTQYF. The CDR3 coding sequence is TGTGCCAGCAGCCCAAGGACAGGGGGCACAGATACGCAGTATTTT.

The V call is TRBV19, the J call TRBJ2-5; D could derive from TRBD1 or TRBD2 (5 bases each). The CDR3 is 15 amino acids. V lost 2 bases and J lost 5, with 15 bases in between. Germline V gene lookup returns CDR1 LNHDA and CDR2 SQIVND (reference sequence). CDR3 nucleotides: TGTGCCAGTAGTATATCGGGGCCCCTGGGGGAGACCCAGTACTTC. This translates into CASSISGPLGETQYF.

The rearrangement links TRBV28 to TRBJ1-2; no reliable D call. Germline V lookup: CDR1 MDHEN, CDR2 SYDVKM. This CDR3 is 16 amino acids long. V lost 6 bases to trimming and J lost 3 bases, with 20 bases between them. CDR3 DNA: TGTGCCAGCAGCCCCCCCGGTTTAGCCCCGGACTATGGCTACACCTTC. This codes for CASSPPGLAPDYGYTF.

The chain is built from TRBV29-1 and TRBJ2-1; TRBD2 aligns across 7 bases. This CDR3 spans 13 amino acids. J lost 1 base, V lost 8 bases, and 5 bases had no gene match. Germline V lookup: CDR1 SQVTM, CDR2 ANQGSEA. The CDR3 DNA is TGCAGCTGCGCGGGGGATTCCTACAATGAGCAGTTCTTC. It encodes CSCAGDSYNEQFF.

The DNA for the CDR3 is TGTGCCAGCAGCTTAGGAGGGGACACCGGGGAGCTGTTTTTT. Protein: CASSLGGDTGELFF. The gene calls are TRBV7-9 and TRBJ2-2; D assignment may be TRBD1 or TRBD2 (5 bases each). Germline CDR1 and CDR2: SEHNR and FQNEAQ (reference sequence). This CDR3 spans 14 amino acids. V gave up 1 base and J gave up 3 bases, with 6 bases separating them.

The chain links TRBV5-8 to TRBJ1-1; 9 bases line up with TRBD1. The CDR3 consists of 14 residues. V lost 3 bases, J lost 4 bases, and 4 bases stayed unmatched. The germline gives CDR1 SGHTS, CDR2 YDEGEE. In DNA form, the CDR3 reads TGTGCCAGCAGCTACAGGGGGCGCGGCACTGAAGCTTTCTTT. Protein: CASSYRGRGTEAFF.

This rearrangement joins TRBV30 to TRBJ2-7; TRBD1 matches at 7 bases. The CDR3 extends over 15 amino acids. The germline gives CDR1 GTSNPN, CDR2 SVGIG (reference sequence). V trimming: 3 bases; J trimming: 3 bases; junction bases outside the gene matches: 11. The CDR3 DNA follows: TGTGCCTGGAGAATTGGGACAGTGAACAACTACGAGCAGTACTTC. Its translation: CAWRIGTVNNYEQYF.

This chain joins TRBV18 and TRBJ1-1; D unclear. CDR3 length: 13 amino acids. V lost 6 bases, J lost 11 bases, and 19 bases lay in between. Germline assignment: CDR1 KGHSH and CDR2 LQKENI. CDR3 in DNA: TGTGCCAGCTCGTCCCCCCTCCAGGTTGAGGCTTTCTTT. It translates to CASSSPLQVEAFF.

This rearrangement joins TRBV5-4 to TRBJ2-1, with TRBD1 as a possible D gene (7 bases). V dropped 4 bases and J dropped 0 bases, with 17 bases sitting between them. Germline V gene sequence: CDR1 SGHNT, CDR2 YYREEE (reference sequence). This CDR3 spans 17 amino acids. The CDR3 protein is CASSTPGGPSSYNEQFF. The CDR3 DNA follows: TGTGCCAGCAGCACCCCAGGGGGGCCCAGCTCCTACAATGAGCAGTTCTTC.

The chain recombines TRBV10-3 with TRBJ2-5; TRBD1 or TRBD2 may be the D gene (5 bases each). Germline V CDR1 and CDR2: ENHRY, SYGVKD. V was cut by 6 bases and J by 5 bases, with 13 bases left in between. There are 13 residues in the CDR3. The CDR3 sequence: CAIRPPGHETQYF. As DNA, the CDR3 is TGTGCCATCAGACCCCCGGGGCACGAGACCCAGTACTTC.

The rearrangement joins TRBV19 to TRBJ2-5; 7 bases line up with TRBD2. V was pared by 3 bases and J by 2 bases, with 18 bases of the junction left unmatched. This CDR3 is built from 19 residues. Germline CDR1 reads LNHDA; CDR2 reads SQIVND (reference sequence). CDR3 nucleotides: TGTGCCAGTAGTATTATGTGGGGGACTACGATCACTTCTCAAGAGACCCAGTACTTC. Its protein product is CASSIMWGTTITSQETQYF. Full variable domain (missing parts from reference TRBV19 and TRBJ2-5): DGGITQSPKYLFRKEGQNVTLSCEQNLNHDAMYWYRQDPGQGLRLIYYSQIVNDFQKGDIAEGYSVSREKKESFPLTVTSAQKNPTAFYLCASSIMWGTTITSQETQYFGPGTRLLVL.

The chain is built from TRBV11-2 and TRBJ1-3; the D gene is possibly TRBD1 (5 bases). Trimming took off 6 bases at V and 4 bases at J, with 10 bases between the two ends. There are 13 residues in the CDR3. CDR1 is SGHAT, CDR2 FQNNGV, per germline. CDR3 bases: TGTGCCAGCAGTCCGACAGCCGGAAACACCATATATTTT. Translation gives CASSPTAGNTIYF.

The CDR3 nucleotides are TGTGCCAGCAGCCTGGGACAGGGGTCTCATCAGCCCCAGCATTTT. It yields the protein CASSLGQGSHQPQHF. The chain carries TRBV6-1 and TRBJ1-5, with 10 bases identical to TRBD1. Germline values: CDR1 MNHNS, CDR2 SASEGT. The CDR3 loop spans 15 amino acids. V trimming: 6 bases; J trimming: 5 bases; junction bases outside the gene matches: 7.

The V call is TRBV7-9, the J call TRBJ1-5, with D unclear. Germline V gene sequence: CDR1 SEHNR, CDR2 FQNEAQ (reference sequence). The V gene lost 3 bases and the J gene lost 6 bases, with 9 bases spanning the gap. The length of the CDR3 is 13 residues. CDR3 DNA sequence: TGTGCCAGCAGCTTCGACGGGCTTCAGCCCCAGCATTTT. Translating gives CASSFDGLQPQHF.

This chain links TRBV30 with TRBJ2-3, with D perhaps TRBD2 (6 bases). Germline CDR1 GTSNPN, CDR2 SVGIG (reference sequence). The CDR3 length is 18 residues. V was pared by 3 bases and J by 1 base, with 23 bases between. This CDR3 reads CAWRSIRAGAGGTDTQYF. The CDR3 coding sequence is TGTGCCTGGAGAAGTATTAGGGCCGGAGCGGGTGGCACAGATACGCAGTATTTT.

This sequence joins TRBV2 and TRBJ2-5; 8 nucleotides agree with TRBD1. Trimming at V came to 1 base and at J to 5 bases, leaving 6 bases not matched to a gene. Germline CDR1 reads SNHLY; CDR2 reads FYNNEI. The CDR3 spans 15 residues. The chain's CDR3 is CASSEETGEGETQYF. The DNA for the CDR3 is TGTGCCAGCAGTGAAGAGACAGGGGAAGGGGAGACCCAGTACTTC. Based on the CDR3 plus reference TRBV2 and TRBJ2-5, the full variable domain is EPEVTQTPSHQVTQMGQEVILRCVPISNHLYFYWYRQILGQKVEFLVSFYNNEISEKSEIFDDQFSVERPDGSNFTLKIRSTKLEDSAMYFCASSEETGEGETQYFGPGTRLLVL.